This TCR beta chain was sequenced in a study of blood T cells in healthy people across ages. Per sample, a minimum of 6.5 million PBMCs were isolated. A second PCR, run for about 6 to 12 cycles, used a sample-barcoded 5' primer plus a J-beta primer mix. Via MiXCR, TCRdb re-called the 5' RACE reads, giving one row per CDR3 protein. The sample lists around 780,000 distinct CDR3 sequences, about 26% occurring once. Per germline, CDR1 SGHRS and CDR2 YFSETQ. The CDR3 runs to 14 residues. Trimming stripped 0 bases from V and 7 bases from J, with 11 bases between. Separately, the same data were catalogued under a study of T cells of mothers and their children. That report notes: Related mother-child pairs shared marginally more repertoire than unrelated pairs, though not significantly.

This chain uses TRBV5-1 with TRBJ1-5, with D uncertain. Sequenced input: blood. This TCR was sampled from a boy under 18 in good health. In DNA form, the CDR3 reads TGCGCCAGCAGCTTGGAAGGAGGTAGCCAGCCCCAGCATTTT. Protein sequence: CASSLEGGSQPQHF.